This T cell receptor beta chain was sequenced for a study of cytomegalovirus exposure and HLA in healthy donors. About the research overall: Tens of millions of unique TCRs from HLA-typed donors made up an early data release.

The PCR ran on 60 Vbeta and 13 Jbeta primers. TCRdb's table, derived via immunoSEQ multiplex PCR, lists solely in-frame clones and lacks some. Here the sample table reports 200,000 or so clones. The CDR3 contains 13 residues. V was shortened by 2 bases and J by 6 bases, with 8 bases between the two germline ends. Germline-derived CDR1 and CDR2 are MGHDK and SYGVNS. This chain connects TRBV25-1 to TRBJ2-1, with D possibly being TRBD2 (5 bases). Sample: PBMCs. The receptor's source is a boy aged 5-17 years in good health and CMV-seronegative. CDR3 sequence reads: CASSEVRANEQFF. The CDR3 DNA is TGTGCCAGCAGTGAAGTGCGGGCCAATGAGCAGTTCTTC.